These 11 T cell receptor beta chains originate from one sample sequenced in a study of monozygotic twins with inflammatory bowel disease. From the 5' RACE reads, TCRdb lists one entry per CDR3 protein and no DNA. The table for this sample gives nearly 450,000 distinct CDR3 sequences. Sequenced: blood. The receptors shown here come from a human donor with ulcerative colitis or Crohn's disease, or a healthy co-twin of an affected twin (not recorded which).

This chain joins TRBV10-3 and TRBJ2-1; TCRdb outputs TRBD2, but without DNA this stays unchecked. CDR1 ENHRY and CDR2 SYGVKD come from the germline V gene. The CDR3 is 14 amino acids. The CDR3 loop reads CAISGRGEVNEQFF.

The rearrangement uses TRBV6-5 and TRBJ1-3. The CDR3 is 16 amino acids. CDR1 MNHEY and CDR2 SVGAGI come from the germline V gene. The CDR3 region is CASSYPPGPKRNTIYF.

The rearrangement links TRBV28 to TRBJ1-2. Germline V gene data show CDR1 as MDHEN and CDR2 as SYDVKM. This CDR3 comprises 13 residues. CDR3 amino acids: CASSDRPVYGYTF.

The V and J genes are TRBV20-1 and TRBJ1-1; TCRdb's D gene call, TRBD1, goes unchecked for lack of DNA. Germline CDR1 DFQATT, CDR2 SNEGSKA (reference sequence). This CDR3 has 13 amino acids. The CDR3 here is CSAGGAENTEAFF.

CDR3 residues: CASSPWDRGGTEAFF. The chain uses TRBV12-3 or TRBV12-4 and TRBJ1-1; TCRdb's assignment of TRBD1 cannot be checked, as there is no DNA. The CDR3 covers 15 residues.

V and J are TRBV7-2 and TRBJ1-5; TCRdb gives TRBD1 as the D gene, but with no DNA this cannot be confirmed. Germline assignment: CDR1 SGHTA and CDR2 FQGNSA. The CDR3 is made up of 16 amino acids. The CDR3 loop reads CASSLVGTGGKQPQHF.

The chain uses TRBV5-1 and TRBJ2-7; lacking DNA, the TRBD1 call made by TCRdb goes unchecked. CDR1 and CDR2 (germline): SGHRS, YFSETQ. The CDR3 spans 14 residues. CDR3 in amino acids: CASSSGQGINEQYF.

The gene calls are TRBV6-1 and TRBJ1-5; the D gene TCRdb calls, TRBD1, cannot be checked with no DNA. The length of the CDR3 is 19 residues. Germline V gene sequence: CDR1 MNHNS, CDR2 SASEGT. CDR3 residues: CASSERGQGRRYSNQPQHF.

This chain links TRBV30 with TRBJ1-5. From germline, CDR1 is GTSNPN and CDR2 SVGIG (reference sequence). There are 13 residues in the CDR3. CDR3 region: CAWSPDSNQPQHF.

The chain employs TRBV18 and TRBJ1-2; TCRdb gives TRBD1 as the D gene, but with no DNA this cannot be confirmed. Germline V gene data show CDR1 as KGHSH and CDR2 as LQKENI. The CDR3 is 13 residues long. CDR3: CASSPRGGYGYTF.

The genes are TRBV19 and TRBJ1-1. Germline CDR1 LNHDA, CDR2 SQIVND (reference sequence). The CDR3 covers 15 residues. CDR3 sequence reads: CASSAASRMNTEAFF.